This T cell receptor beta chain was sequenced during a study of OX40 agonist ivuxolimab in advanced cancers. The study's findings and limits: In CD8+ T cells, expanded clones were on average more numerous than in CD4+.

Data came from immunoSEQ multiplex PCR; TCRdb stores just in-frame clones and leaves some out. The sample lists around 44,000 clones; more than 75% were seen once. The CDR3 consists of 16 residues. The germline gives CDR1 KGHSH, CDR2 LQKENI. V dropped 2 bases and J dropped 2 bases, with 12 bases sitting between them. A single count supports this clone. Its antigen is not identified. This clonotype originated in an adult with an advanced solid tumor such as melanoma, head and neck, liver or kidney cancer. Material: CD4+ or CD8+ T cells sorted from blood, obtained in a trial of the OX40 agonist ivuxolimab. The rearrangement uses TRBV18 and TRBJ1-4; D is undetermined. CDR3 in amino acids: CASSPIPPTTNEKLFF. CDR3 coding DNA: TGTGCCAGCTCACCAATCCCCCCAACGACTAATGAAAAACTGTTTTTT.